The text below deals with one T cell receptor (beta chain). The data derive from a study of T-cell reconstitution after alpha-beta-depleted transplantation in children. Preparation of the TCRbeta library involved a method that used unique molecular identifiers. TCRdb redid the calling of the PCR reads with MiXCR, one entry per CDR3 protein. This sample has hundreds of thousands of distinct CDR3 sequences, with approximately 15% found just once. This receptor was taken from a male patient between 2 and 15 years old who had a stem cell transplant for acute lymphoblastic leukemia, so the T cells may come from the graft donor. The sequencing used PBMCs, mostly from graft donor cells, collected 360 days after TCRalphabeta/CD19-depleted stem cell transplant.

Here the CDR3 reads CASSSGQGATGYTF. In DNA, the CDR3 is TGTGCCAGCAGCTCAGGACAGGGGGCTACTGGCTACACCTTC. The genes are TRBV9 and TRBJ1-2; the match to TRBD1 covers 11 bases. The CDR3 is made up of 14 amino acids. Germline CDR1 SGDLS, CDR2 YYNGEE. The V gene end was trimmed by 4 bases and the J gene end by 7 bases; junction bases not matched to a gene: 6.